A selection of T cell receptor beta chains follows, all from one sample in a study of blood T cell repertoires in COVID-19. Sequencing used immunoSEQ multiplex PCR; TCRdb keeps in-frame clones, though not all of them. Here the sample spans about 80,000 clones, around 88% being singletons. The specimen was peripheral blood. These receptors came from a woman older than 75 with acute or convalescent COVID-19. The CDR3 runs from the conserved cysteine through the conserved F or W. D genes are given only for firm matches. Clone size, where shown, is once, few, many, or a class for clones that have expanded.

len,d_gene,j_gene,abundance,v_gene,CDR3nt,CDR3aa
15,TRBD1,TRBJ2-2,NA,TRBV15,TGTGCCACCAGCACCCGACAGGGGAACACCGGGGAGCTGTTTTTT,CATSTRQGNTGELFF
17,TRBD1,TRBJ2-6,NA,TRBV15,TGTGCCACCAGCAGCCGCCCAGGGGGCGGGTGGGCCAACGTCCTGACTTTC,CATSSRPGGGWANVLTF
14,NA,TRBJ2-7,NA,TRBV6-5,TGTGCCAGCAGTTACTCCCAGGGGTACTACGAGCAGTACTTC,CASSYSQGYYEQYF
14,NA,TRBJ1-2,NA,TRBV5-8,TGTGCCAGCAGCATAATAGGGAGTAACTATGGCTACACCTTC,CASSIIGSNYGYTF
16,NA,TRBJ1-6,NA,TRBV5-8,TGTGCCAGCAGCTTGGAGGGGCAGGGATGGAATTCACCCCTCCACTTT,CASSLEGQGWNSPLHF
15,TRBD2,TRBJ2-7,NA,TRBV7-2,TGTGCCAGCAGCCCCGGTGGAGCGGGGGCCTACGAGCAGTACTTC,CASSPGGAGAYEQYF
12,NA,TRBJ1-1,NA,TRBV12-3/TRBV12-4,TGTGCCAGCAGCCAAACAGACACTGAAGCTTTCTTT,CASSQTDTEAFF
18,TRBD2,TRBJ2-5,few,TRBV24-1,TGTGCCACCAGTGACCCACTCCCGACTAGCGGGAGATTGGAGACCCAGTACTTC,CATSDPLPTSGRLETQYF
15,TRBD2,TRBJ2-1,NA,TRBV5-8,TGTGCCAGCAGCTTGTATAGCGGGGGGCGCAATGAGCAGTTCTTC,CASSLYSGGRNEQFF
17,NA,TRBJ2-3,NA,TRBV5-5,TGTGCCAGCAGCTTCAGGGGCGGCGGGAGCGCGCCAGATACGCAGTATTTT,CASSFRGGGSAPDTQYF
14,NA,TRBJ2-5,NA,TRBV21-1,TGTGCCAGCAGCAAGGAGGGGGCCGGGGAGACCCAGTACTTC,CASSKEGAGETQYF
16,NA,TRBJ2-1,NA,TRBV19,TGTGCCAGTAGCACGTTGGGGGACTCACATTTCAATGAGCAGTTCTTC,CASSTLGDSHFNEQFF
15,NA,TRBJ2-1,NA,TRBV7-3,TGTGCCAGCAGCTTATCATCCGGAGAAGGCAATGAGCAGTTCTTC,CASSLSSGEGNEQFF
15,NA,TRBJ2-1,NA,TRBV7-3,TGTGCCAGCAGCTCCTTCGCGGGACCGTACAATGAGCAGTTCTTC,CASSSFAGPYNEQFF
16,TRBD1,TRBJ1-5,once,TRBV12-5,TGTGCTAGTGGTTTGGGTCTCGGACAGGGAAATCAGCCCCAGCATTTT,CASGLGLGQGNQPQHF
17,NA,TRBJ1-3,NA,TRBV5-1,TGCGCCAGCAGGGACGATCCGGGGAGTTACTCTGGAAACACCATATATTTT,CASRDDPGSYSGNTIYF
12,TRBD2,TRBJ2-7,NA,TRBV19,TGTGCCAGTAGTATAAGCGGGAACGAGCAGTACTTC,CASSISGNEQYF
14,TRBD2,TRBJ2-2,NA,TRBV7-2,TGTGCCAGCAGCGCCTCGGCGGGAGGCGGGGAGCTGTTTTTT,CASSASAGGGELFF
16,NA,TRBJ2-2,NA,TRBV18,TGTGCCAGCTTAGCAACCGGGACAACGAACACCGGGGAGCTGTTTTTT,CASLATGTTNTGELFF
14,NA,TRBJ2-5,NA,TRBV18,TGTGCCGGATCATCAGGAGGGGTTCAAGAGACCCAGTACTTC,CAGSSGGVQETQYF
15,NA,TRBJ1-2,once,TRBV5-8,TGTGCCAGCAGACGAAATCAGGGAGCGGGCTATGGCTACACCTTC,CASRRNQGAGYGYTF
15,TRBD1,TRBJ2-7,NA,TRBV6-1,TGTGCCAGCAGTGAAGCGGGTCCCGGGACAGGGGAGCAGTACTTC,CASSEAGPGTGEQYF
14,NA,TRBJ1-3,NA,TRBV5-4,TGTTCCAGCAGCTCTACGAAATCTGGAAACACCATATATTTT,CSSSSTKSGNTIYF
13,TRBD1,TRBJ1-2,NA,TRBV4-3,TGCGCCAGCAGCCAAAGACAGGGTTTAGACTACACCTTC,CASSQRQGLDYTF
11,NA,TRBJ2-5,NA,TRBV19,TGTGCCAGTGGACCCGGGGGGCTGCAGTACTTC,CASGPGGLQYF
12,NA,TRBJ1-2,NA,TRBV30,TGTGCCTGGAGGCGCGGCCTCGGGGGCTACACCTTC,CAWRRGLGGYTF
13,NA,TRBJ1-1,NA,TRBV25-1,TGTGCCAGCAGAACGGGAACGAACACTGAAGCTTTCTTT,CASRTGTNTEAFF
15,NA,TRBJ2-5,NA,TRBV5-5,TGTGCCAGCAGCTTGGCCAAAGGAGTAGCGGAGACCCAGTACTTC,CASSLAKGVAETQYF
15,NA,TRBJ1-5,NA,TRBV18,TGTGCCAGCGGGGAGTCCCACGGGGGCAATCAGCCCCAGCATTTT,CASGESHGGNQPQHF
15,NA,TRBJ1-2,NA,TRBV27,TGTGCCAGCAGACGGACCGGGGGGCTTGACTATGGCTACACCTTC,CASRRTGGLDYGYTF
13,NA,TRBJ1-2,NA,TRBV11-1,TGTGCCAGCAGCTTAGGTGGGGGCGCTGGCTACACCTTC,CASSLGGGAGYTF
15,TRBD1,TRBJ2-5,NA,TRBV9,TGTGCCAGCAGCGTAGATGGGACAGAGAAAGAGACCCAGTACTTC,CASSVDGTEKETQYF
16,NA,TRBJ2-2,NA,TRBV6-4,TGTGCCAGCAGCCCTACAGGGGGGGCGAACACCGGGGAGCTGTTTTTT,CASSPTGGANTGELFF
14,NA,TRBJ1-5,NA,TRBV7-9,TGTGCCAGCAGCTTAGGTCGGAGCAATCAGCCCCAGCATTTT,CASSLGRSNQPQHF
14,TRBD2,TRBJ2-3,NA,TRBV24-1,TGTGCCACCAGTGACCCTAGCGGTACAGATACGCAGTATTTT,CATSDPSGTDTQYF
16,TRBD2,TRBJ2-1,NA,TRBV11-3,TGTGCCAGCAGCTTAGATGGGCGGGGGGGTATCGATGAGCAGTTCTTC,CASSLDGRGGIDEQFF
14,TRBD2,TRBJ2-1,NA,TRBV5-5,TGTGCCAGCAGCAGACTAGCGGGGGGGCGCGAGCAGTTCTTC,CASSRLAGGREQFF
14,TRBD2,TRBJ2-1,NA,TRBV11-1,TGTGCCAGCAGACATAGCGGGAGGTACAATGAGCAGTTCTTC,CASRHSGRYNEQFF
13,NA,TRBJ2-1,NA,TRBV20-1,TGCAGTGCTAGTGAGGGGGGGAACAATGAGCAGTTCTTC,CSASEGGNNEQFF
14,TRBD2,TRBJ2-1,NA,TRBV2,TGTGCCAGCACTCGAGCGGGATCCTACAATGAGCAGTTCTTC,CASTRAGSYNEQFF
15,NA,TRBJ2-1,NA,TRBV3-1/TRBV3-2,TGTGCCAGCAGCCAAGTTTCCGGGAAGTACGGTGAGCAGTTCTTC,CASSQVSGKYGEQFF
13,NA,TRBJ1-2,NA,TRBV6-5,TGTGCCAGCAGTCCCGGAGGTCACTATGGCTACACCTTC,CASSPGGHYGYTF
13,TRBD1,TRBJ1-2,NA,TRBV4-3,TGCGCCAGCAGCCAGCAGGGGGCGCGCGGCTACACCTTC,CASSQQGARGYTF
14,TRBD1,TRBJ2-5,NA,TRBV2,TGTGCCAGCAGAGAAGGGGGCTATATCGAGACCCAGTACTTC,CASREGGYIETQYF
14,NA,TRBJ2-2,NA,TRBV6-2/TRBV6-3,TGTGCCAGCAGCCAACGGGTTACCACCGGGGAGCTGTTTTTT,CASSQRVTTGELFF